This T cell receptor (beta chain) originates from a study of T cell responses to AZD1222 COVID-19 vaccine. As for this clone: Its antigen remains unknown.

From germline, CDR1 is MNHEY and CDR2 SMNVEV (reference sequence). The length of the CDR3 is 16 residues. Deletions cut 4 bases from V and 7 bases from J, with 20 bases between. Findings of the study overall: Epitopes outside B.1.351 and B.1.1.7 mutated regions reportedly drew nearly half of spike TCRs. Vaccine-associated CD4 TCRs spanned spike, dominant at 160-218 and 743-854. In a largely white British group with more females than males, clonal diversity was possibly underestimated.

Libraries were prepared by immunoSEQ multiplex PCR; TCRdb keeps only in-frame clonotypes and omits some of them. The sample consists of more than 150,000 clones, approximately 93% of them appearing once. The starting material was peripheral blood, obtained 28 days after the second AZD1222 dose. V is TRBV27 and J is TRBJ1-5; the D gene is possibly TRBD1 (6 bases). The sequence derives from an adult who received the AZD1222 COVID-19 vaccine. CDR3 coding DNA: TGTGCCAGCAGTTCCATCTCTAGGGGGGCAGGACAGCCCCAGCATTTT. The encoded protein is CASSSISRGAGQPQHF.